This TCR beta chain stems from a study of blood T cells in healthy people across ages. The germline gives CDR1 SGHRS, CDR2 YFSETQ. The CDR3 is 16 amino acids. Trimming cost V 4 bases and J 1 base, with 16 bases left between them. The use of a sample-barcoded 5' primer and a J-beta primer mix characterized a second PCR of about 7 to 12 cycles. MiXCR, run by TCRdb on the 5' RACE reads, gives a single entry per CDR3 protein. The top ten hold 20% to 25% of the sample, which has about 800,000 distinct CDR3 sequences, more than 45% seen once. The source of this sequence is a young man in good health. Specimen: blood. The chain employs TRBV5-1 and TRBJ2-3; possible D gene TRBD2, 6 bases. In nucleotides, the CDR3 is TGCGCCAGCAGCCCCCCCGAGGAGCGGGGCACAGATACGCAGTATTTT. Translating it yields CASSPPEERGTDTQYF. Supplemented by reference TRBV5-1 and TRBJ2-3, the full variable domain reads KAGVTQTPRYLIKTRGQQVTLSCSPISGHRSVSWYQQTPGQGLQFLFEYFSETQRNKGNFPGRFSGRQFSNSRSEMNVSTLELGDSALYLCASSPPEERGTDTQYFGPGTRLTVL.